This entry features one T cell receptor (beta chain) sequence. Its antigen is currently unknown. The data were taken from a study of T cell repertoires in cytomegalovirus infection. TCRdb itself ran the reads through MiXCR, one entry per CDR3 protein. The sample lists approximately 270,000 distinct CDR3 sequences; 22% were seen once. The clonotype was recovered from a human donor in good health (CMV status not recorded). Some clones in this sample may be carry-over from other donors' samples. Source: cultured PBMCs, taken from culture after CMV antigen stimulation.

The CDR3 DNA follows: TGTGCCAGCCTAGACTCGAACTCCTACGAGCAGTACTTC. Its translation: CASLDSNSYEQYF. This sequence joins TRBV27 and TRBJ2-7; the D is unclear. The germline V gene encodes CDR1 MNHEY and CDR2 SMNVEV (reference sequence). The CDR3 covers 13 residues. Trimming cost V 8 bases and J 0 bases, with 11 bases left between them.